These 5 T cell receptor beta chains originate from one sample sequenced in a study of T cells in Graves' hyperthyroidism and ophthalmopathy. TCR beta CDR3 sequences were amplified from RNA transcripts. Initially, a first-round RT-PCR of the TCR CDR3 employed the HTBI primer set. Via MiXCR, TCRdb re-called the multiplex PCR reads, giving one row per CDR3 protein. The sample records roughly 500,000 distinct CDR3 sequences, 46% being singletons. The specimen sequenced was peripheral blood or thyroid tissue (not recorded which). These TCRs come from an adult woman with Graves' disease, either hyperthyroidism or ophthalmopathy (not recorded which).

This clonotype was recorded many times. The gene calls are TRBV20-1 and TRBJ1-2, with no clear D. There are 12 residues in the CDR3. The V and J ends lost 6 bases and 7 bases respectively, with 15 bases between them. Germline CDR1 reads DFQATT; CDR2 reads SNEGSKA (reference sequence). Here the CDR3 DNA reads TGCAGTGCCATCCGGGGAGCTATTGGCTACACCTTC. This translates into CSAIRGAIGYTF.

The chain links TRBV2 to TRBJ2-6, with no clear D. Germline V gene data show CDR1 as SNHLY and CDR2 as FYNNEI. Trimming took off 3 bases at V and 5 bases at J, with 11 bases between the two ends. CDR3 size: 15 residues. The CDR3 DNA sequence: TGTGCCAGCAGTGAGGCGGTTGGTTGGGCCAACGTCCTGACTTTC. Translation: CASSEAVGWANVLTF.

This clonotype was found many times. The chain uses TRBV16 and TRBJ1-5, with D possibly being TRBD1 (5 bases). V was clipped by 1 base and J by 6 bases, with 16 bases between them. The CDR3 length is 16 residues. Looked up from germline, CDR1 is KGHSY and CDR2 is FQNENV. CDR3 DNA sequence: TGTGCCAGCAGCCAATATGGAACGAACAGGCCTCAGCCCCAGCATTTT. This codes for CASSQYGTNRPQPQHF.

The rearrangement joins TRBV12-3 or TRBV12-4 to TRBJ1-2, with D uncertain. V dropped 5 bases and J dropped 4 bases, with 17 bases sitting between them. This CDR3 region has 15 residues. The CDR3 coding sequence is TGTGCCAGCAGTCAATCGGGAAGTGCAGGCTATGGCTACACCTTC. It specifies CASSQSGSAGYGYTF.

Concerning this clonotype itself: A much larger clone sits a single nucleotide away, making a read error possible. The genes are TRBV12-3 or TRBV12-4 and TRBJ1-5; D is uncertain. With 4 bases removed from V and 3 bases from J, the gap between germline ends came to 16 bases. The CDR3 has 16 residues. CDR3 DNA sequence: TGTGCCAGCAGTTCCCGATCGCCAGACTACAATCAGCCCCAGCATTTT. Translation gives CASSSRSPDYNQPQHF.